What follows are 3 T cell receptor beta chains derived from one specimen sequenced in a study of T cell responses to AZD1222 COVID-19 vaccine. Clones were sequenced by immunoSEQ multiplex PCR, and TCRdb holds only the in-frame ones, with some missing. There are over 150,000 clones in the sample; 88% occur only once, and less than 3.5% lies in the top ten. Sequencing used peripheral blood, obtained on day 0 of AZD1222 vaccination. These receptors originate from an adult in good health.

The V call is TRBV5-4, the J call TRBJ2-5, with 10 bases aligning to TRBD2. The CDR3 is made up of 15 amino acids. V lost 0 bases and J lost 6; bases outside the gene matches: 5. From germline, CDR1 is SGHNT and CDR2 YYREEE (reference sequence). CDR3 in amino acids: CASSLVSGGVKTQYF. In DNA, the CDR3 is TGTGCCAGCAGCTTGGTCAGCGGGGGGGTCAAGACCCAGTACTTC.

The chain joins TRBV5-1 to TRBJ1-1, with D perhaps matching TRBD1 (5 bases). Germline CDR1 and CDR2: SGHRS and YFSETQ. CDR3 length: 14 amino acids. The V end was cut by 2 bases, the J end by 2 bases, with 10 bases between. CDR3 loop: CASSFQGGNTEAFF. DNA of the CDR3: TGCGCCAGCAGCTTTCAGGGTGGAAACACTGAAGCTTTCTTT.

The chain carries TRBV11-1 and TRBJ2-1, with D possibly matching TRBD1 (6 bases). Trimming removed 5 bases from V and 7 bases from J, with 18 bases in between. CDR1 SGHAT and CDR2 FQDESV come from the germline V gene (reference sequence). This CDR3 is 15 amino acids long. The chain's CDR3 is CASSPPKRGSNEQFF. CDR3 bases: TGTGCCAGCAGCCCCCCGAAGAGGGGGTCGAATGAGCAGTTCTTC.